The sequence of this T cell receptor beta chain was determined in a study of cytomegalovirus exposure and HLA in healthy donors. The study's findings and limits: TCR beta chains associated with HLA were, in a later analysis, more clonally expanded than equally common others. Many donors shared some public TCRs, even though most TCR sequences were rare. With later analysis, a missense DCLRE1C variant became linked to TCR beta V- and J-gene trimming.

The germline V and J ends were trimmed by 3 bases and 4 bases, with 8 bases remaining between them. Germline V gene sequence: CDR1 GTSNPN, CDR2 SVGIG (reference sequence). CDR3 length: 12 residues. Vbeta (60) and Jbeta (13) primers were used in the PCR. Clones were read by immunoSEQ multiplex PCR, and TCRdb kept only the in-frame ones, dropping some. The sample includes 100,000 to 120,000 clones, 76% of them seen just once. Worth noting for this clone: The antigen remains unidentified.

The clonotype was recovered from a man between 40 and 49 years old in good health and CMV-seropositive. V and J are TRBV30 and TRBJ2-3; tentatively, D is TRBD1 (5 bases). Sequencing input: PBMCs. The CDR3 is CAWRRGPDTQYF. The CDR3 bases are TGTGCCTGGAGAAGGGGCCCAGATACGCAGTATTTT.